What follows are 6 T cell receptor beta chains derived from one specimen sequenced in a study of human T cells and chemical hapten exposure. Using its own MiXCR run on the RACE reads, TCRdb lists one record per CDR3 protein. The data show approximately 370,000 distinct CDR3 sequences, approximately 5.8% seen once. Time point described: pre-sensitization, week 0. The treatment is: therapeutic diphenylcyclopropenone sensitization with weekly scalp DPC. The sequencing here drew on whole blood, taken in connection with sensitization to the hapten diphenylcyclopropenone (DPC). Receptor source: a woman between 18 and 30 years old with alopecia areata. Some clones in this sample may be carry-over from other donors' samples.

This clonotype was counted at least ten times. The chain employs TRBV12-3 or TRBV12-4 and TRBJ2-7; D might be TRBD1 or TRBD2, each matching 5 bases. Trimming took 8 bases from V and 2 from J, leaving 16 bases between them. This CDR3 has 14 residues. CDR3 bases: TGTGCCAGCGGAAAACGGGACGGAGCCTACGAGCAGTACTTC. It is translated as CASGKRDGAYEQYF.

The sample holds a few counts of this clonotype. The chain combines TRBV20-1 with TRBJ2-1, with D possibly called TRBD1 or TRBD2 (5 bases each). CDR1 and CDR2 from the germline V gene are DFQATT and SNEGSKA (reference sequence). The V end lost 3 bases, the J end lost 6 bases, and 9 bases lay between the germline ends. This CDR3 is 12 amino acids long. The CDR3 region has the DNA TGCAGTGCTAGTGGGGACCGCAATGAGCAGTTCTTC. Translating it yields CSASGDRNEQFF.

This clonotype was seen repeatedly, ten times or more. This chain uses TRBV7-2 with TRBJ1-1; no clear D gene. V lost 1 base to trimming and J lost 4 bases, with 7 bases between them. This CDR3 spans 13 amino acids. Germline V gene data show CDR1 as SGHTA and CDR2 as FQGNSA. As DNA, the CDR3 is TGTGCCAGCAGCTTAGAAGGGAGCACTGAAGCTTTCTTT. It specifies CASSLEGSTEAFF.

This clonotype showed up just a few times. This rearrangement joins TRBV6-1 to TRBJ1-6; D unclear. Per germline, CDR1 MNHNS and CDR2 SASEGT. The V end lost 2 bases, the J end lost 5 bases, and 7 bases lay between the germline ends. The CDR3 extends over 14 amino acids. CDR3 bases: TGTGCCAGCAGTGAAAACCTTAATAATTCACCCCTCCACTTT. It encodes CASSENLNNSPLHF.

This clonotype has just one count. V gene TRBV14 combines with J gene TRBJ2-7, with D tentatively TRBD1 or TRBD2 (5 bases each). Germline V gives CDR1 SGHDN, CDR2 FVKESK. The CDR3 loop spans 16 amino acids. With 0 bases removed from V and 3 bases from J, the gap between germline ends came to 15 bases. DNA for the CDR3: TGTGCCAGCAGCCAAGACGAGGGGCGGAAGTACTACGAGCAGTACTTC. Encoded protein: CASSQDEGRKYYEQYF.

This clonotype was picked up many times. This sequence joins TRBV29-1 and TRBJ2-5, with no clear D. The CDR3 length is 14 residues. V was shortened by 4 bases and J by 6 bases, with 18 bases between the two germline ends. CDR1 is SQVTM, CDR2 ANQGSEA, per germline. CDR3 DNA: TGCAGCGTTGTTTACCCAGTACTCCTACAGACCCAGTACTTC. Amino acid sequence: CSVVYPVLLQTQYF.